The 5 T cell receptor beta chains reported below all come from one sample, sequenced in a study of blood T cell repertoires in COVID-19. Clones were sequenced by immunoSEQ multiplex PCR, and TCRdb holds only the in-frame ones, with some missing. The sample includes 150,000 to 200,000 clones, about 74% of them seen just once. Sequenced sample: peripheral blood. The receptors were gathered from a man aged 55-75 years with acute or convalescent COVID-19.

The chain is built from TRBV7-2 and TRBJ1-3; D remains ambiguous. V lost 3 bases to trimming and J lost 0 bases, with 6 bases between them. Germline V gives CDR1 SGHTA, CDR2 FQGNSA. The CDR3 sequence is 14 residues long. The CDR3 sequence: CASSFYSSGNTIYF. CDR3 coding DNA: TGTGCCAGCAGCTTCTACAGCTCTGGAAACACCATATATTTT.

The CDR3 protein is CATSDLQGSTGELFF. DNA for the CDR3: TGTGCCACCAGTGATTTGCAAGGGAGCACCGGGGAGCTGTTTTTT. The V call is TRBV24-1, the J call TRBJ2-2; maybe TRBD2 (5 bases). This CDR3 is built from 15 residues. Looked up from germline, CDR1 is KGHDR and CDR2 is SFDVKD. Deletions cut 0 bases from V and 4 bases from J, with 8 bases between.

The chain uses TRBV3-1 (or the pseudogene TRBV3-2) and TRBJ2-3; 9 positions match TRBD2. The CDR3 contains 19 residues. Germline V gives CDR1 LGHDT, CDR2 YNNKEL (reference sequence). The junction had 11 bases not matched to a gene; V was cut back by 1 base and J by 0 bases. Here the CDR3 DNA reads TGTGCCAGCAGCCAAGGGGGTAGCGGGGGAATACCAAGCACAGATACGCAGTATTTT. It yields the protein CASSQGGSGGIPSTDTQYF.

The V gene is TRBV4-1, the J gene TRBJ1-1, with D unresolved. This CDR3 is 14 amino acids long. The V end was cut by 5 bases, the J end by 3 bases, with 13 bases between. CDR1 and CDR2 (germline): MGHRA, YSYEKL. The CDR3, as DNA: TGCGCCAGCAGCTTAAGCATGCTGTACACTGAAGCTTTCTTT. Its translation: CASSLSMLYTEAFF.

The rearrangement joins TRBV6-5 to TRBJ2-7; 8 bases line up with TRBD1. The V and J ends lost 8 bases and 3 bases, in that order; junction bases with no gene match: 6. This CDR3 has 13 residues. The germline CDR1 and CDR2 sequences are MNHEY and SVGAGI. The CDR3 protein is CASAAGQGYEQYF. In DNA, the CDR3 is TGTGCCAGCGCCGCTGGACAGGGCTACGAGCAGTACTTC.